A single TCR beta chain is shown here with its context. This clonotype occurred many times. Its antigen is not yet known. Base quality data are lacking; no much larger clone is found one base away. The record originates from a study of T cells in Graves' hyperthyroidism and ophthalmopathy (dated by TCRdb to the late 2010s). A note on the overall study: Peripheral blood samples were taken at the time of initial diagnosis, prior to any treatment. To identify TCR V-J signatures that set the groups apart, the researchers used a discovery cohort of 95 to 100 patients, made up of 40 to 45 with Graves' ophthalmopathy and about 60 with stable Graves' hyperthyroidism. Whether ophthalmopathy could be predicted prospectively was tested in an independent validation cohort made up of some 20 hyperthyroidism patients plus 17 patients who later progressed to ophthalmopathy. The 100 discovery patients were divided at random into training and test sets in a 7:3 ratio. In about 6 Graves' hyperthyroidism patients, the study also compared T-cell repertoires from thyroid tissue with T-cell repertoires from blood. Following sampling, methimazole starting at 30 mg daily was given to hyperthyroidism patients, and high-dose intravenous methylprednisolone was given to ophthalmopathy patients. The paper describes TCR Vbeta CDR3 sequencing of 140 or so peripheral blood samples, made up of 43 ophthalmopathy patients, more than 70 hyperthyroidism patients and roughly 17 progressor patients.

The trim is 4 bases for V and 6 bases for J, with a gap of 10 bases between the germline ends. The germline V gene sets CDR1 to SGHRS and CDR2 to YFSETQ. The CDR3 starts with the cysteine, ends with the phenylalanine, and has 12 residues. Only CDR3 DNA remains: 36 bases, in frame from the first base. Hyperthyroidism patients were newly diagnosed, with disease duration under 2 months, and aged 18 to 65 years. Any patient with an uncontrolled infection, another autoimmune disease, pregnancy or lactation was excluded. Diagnoses were based on clinical symptoms, serum thyroxine and TRAb, thyroid ultrasound and orbital computed tomography. Blood from progressor patients was collected at the time of first diagnosis with hyperthyroidism, before any ophthalmopathy symptoms had appeared. PBMCs were separated from approximately 9.9 ml of fresh peripheral blood using Ficoll-Paque density gradient centrifugation. Patients classed as progressors first received a Graves' hyperthyroidism diagnosis and then went on to develop ophthalmopathy during follow-up. Total RNA was extracted with Trizol reagent, and quality was checked on an Agilent 2100 Bioanalyzer.

Amplification of TCR beta CDR3 regions was carried out from RNA transcripts. The first round of RT-PCR for the TCR CDR3 was performed with the HTBI primer set and the Qiagen OneStep RT-PCR kit. Libraries were constructed in a second round of multiplex PCR, after which size selection and purification were performed. Paired-end sequencing of the libraries was performed with 100 bp reads on an Illumina HiSeq2000. Concerning the study's data processing: SOAPnuke was used to process the raw data, throwing out any read that contained adapters or uncalled bases, had a mean Phred below 15, or lacked an exact constant-primer or identifier match. COPE v1.2.5 was used to merge high-quality paired reads, and clonotypes were defined as unique nucleotide sequences. MiTCR v1.1 was used to align the clonotypes against IMGT TRBV, TRBD and TRBJ reference segments. The analysis included only V-J combinations with a frequency above 0.0001, which together covered about 99% of the repertoires. The TCS score was defined as F50 (clonal expansion) divided by E x V (chaos), with BLOSUM62-based TCRdist calculated between CDR3 peptides within each V-J. Welch's t-statistics and random forest reduced just over 500 V-J features to 10 to 15, which were used in a naive Bayes classifier (R e1071). The public reads were reanalyzed by TCRdb: fastp trimming at Q25, MiXCR alignment, in-frame beta chains only. Every distinct CDR3 protein forms one entry, paired with its most common genes and DNA. In this record, the V and J calls reflect TCRdb's handling and not the investigators' own analysis. This sample holds around 380,000 distinct CDR3 sequences; 13% were observed only once. Roughly 20% of the sample comes from the top ten.

The study at large found these results: Most expanded thyroid clonotypes (frequency above 0.001) were also found in blood, which suggests that blood repertoires may mirror thyroid immune responses. In validation, progression to ophthalmopathy was predicted by the model with 55% to 71% sensitivity and around 76% specificity, a median of approximately 6.5 months before onset. No statistical method was used to set the sample size in advance, and investigators knew the group allocation. A 13 V-J signature model separated ophthalmopathy from stable hyperthyroidism, with 87.88% sensitivity and 81.08% specificity in cross-validation and 80%/75% in testing.

This TCR derives from a man younger than 45 with Graves' hyperthyroidism that later progressed to Graves' ophthalmopathy. This chain joins TRBV5-1 to TRBJ1-2, with TRBD1 as a weak D call on 5 bases. The specimen was blood. CDR3 protein: CASSPDTNGYTF. The bases are TGCGCCAGCAGCCCGGACACTAATGGCTACACCTTC.